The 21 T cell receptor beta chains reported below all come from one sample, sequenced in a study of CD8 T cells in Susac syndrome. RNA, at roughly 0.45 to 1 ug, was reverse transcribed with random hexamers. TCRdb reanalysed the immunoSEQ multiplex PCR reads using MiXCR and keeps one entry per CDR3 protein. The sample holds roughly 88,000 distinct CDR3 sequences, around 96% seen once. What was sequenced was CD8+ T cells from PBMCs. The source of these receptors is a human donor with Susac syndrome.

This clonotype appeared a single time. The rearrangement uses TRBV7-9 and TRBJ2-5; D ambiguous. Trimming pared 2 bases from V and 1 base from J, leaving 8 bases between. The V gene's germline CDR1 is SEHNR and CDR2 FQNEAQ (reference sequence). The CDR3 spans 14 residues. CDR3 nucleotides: TGTGCCAGCAGCTTACATGGCCTCCAAGAGACCCAGTACTTC. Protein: CASSLHGLQETQYF. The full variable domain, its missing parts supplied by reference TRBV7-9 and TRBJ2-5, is DTGVSQNPRHKITKRGQNVTFRCDPISEHNRLYWYRQTLGQGPEFLTYFQNEAQLEKSRLLSDRFSAERPKGSFSTLEIQRTEQGDSAMYLCASSLHGLQETQYFGPGTRLLVL.

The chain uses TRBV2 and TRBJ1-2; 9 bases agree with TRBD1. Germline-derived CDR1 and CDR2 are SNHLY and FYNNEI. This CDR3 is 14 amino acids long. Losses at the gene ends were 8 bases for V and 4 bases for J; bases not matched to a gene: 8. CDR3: CASGTRDRVYGYTF. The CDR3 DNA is TGTGCCAGCGGGACCCGGGACAGGGTCTATGGCTACACCTTC.

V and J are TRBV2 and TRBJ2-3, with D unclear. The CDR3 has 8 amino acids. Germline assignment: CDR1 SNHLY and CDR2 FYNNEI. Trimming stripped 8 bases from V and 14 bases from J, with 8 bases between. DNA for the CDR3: TGTGCCAGCCCTAGGTGGTATTTT. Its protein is CASPRWYF.

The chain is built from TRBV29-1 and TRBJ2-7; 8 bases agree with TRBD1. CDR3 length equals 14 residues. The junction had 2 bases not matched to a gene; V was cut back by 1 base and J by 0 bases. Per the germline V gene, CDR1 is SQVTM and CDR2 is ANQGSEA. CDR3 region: CSVEGQGSSYEQYF. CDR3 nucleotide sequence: TGCAGCGTTGAAGGACAGGGGAGCTCCTACGAGCAGTACTTC.

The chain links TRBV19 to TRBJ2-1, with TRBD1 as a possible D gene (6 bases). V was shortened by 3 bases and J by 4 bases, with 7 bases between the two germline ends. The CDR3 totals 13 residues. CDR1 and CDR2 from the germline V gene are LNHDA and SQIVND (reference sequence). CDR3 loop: CASSIDRYNEQFF. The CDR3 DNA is TGTGCCAGTAGTATCGACAGGTACAATGAGCAGTTCTTC.

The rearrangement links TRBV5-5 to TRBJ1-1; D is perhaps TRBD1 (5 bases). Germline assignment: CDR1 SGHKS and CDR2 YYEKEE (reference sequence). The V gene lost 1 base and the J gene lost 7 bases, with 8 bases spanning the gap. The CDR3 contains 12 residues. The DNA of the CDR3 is TGTGCCAGCAGCTTGAACCAGGGTGAAGCTTTCTTT. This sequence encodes CASSLNQGEAFF.

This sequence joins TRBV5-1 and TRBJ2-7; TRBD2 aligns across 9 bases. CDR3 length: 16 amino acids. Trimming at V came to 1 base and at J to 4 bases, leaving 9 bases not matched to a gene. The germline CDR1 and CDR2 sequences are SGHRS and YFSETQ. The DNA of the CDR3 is TGCGCCAGCAGCTTGAGACGGCGGGGGGGAGGTTACGAGCAGTACTTC. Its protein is CASSLRRRGGGYEQYF.

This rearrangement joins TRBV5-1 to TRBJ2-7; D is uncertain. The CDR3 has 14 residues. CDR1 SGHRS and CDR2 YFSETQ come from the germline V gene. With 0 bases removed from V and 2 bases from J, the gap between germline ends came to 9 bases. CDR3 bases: TGCGCCAGCAGCTTGGGGACGGCCCCCTACGAGCAGTACGTC. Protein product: CASSLGTAPYEQYV.

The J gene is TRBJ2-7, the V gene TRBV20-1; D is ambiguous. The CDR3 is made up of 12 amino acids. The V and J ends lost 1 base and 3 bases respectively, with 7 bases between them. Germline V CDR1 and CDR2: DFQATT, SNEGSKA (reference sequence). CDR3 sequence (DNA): TGCAGTGCTAGAGGGCGGAACTACGAGCAGTACGTC. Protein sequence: CSARGRNYEQYV.

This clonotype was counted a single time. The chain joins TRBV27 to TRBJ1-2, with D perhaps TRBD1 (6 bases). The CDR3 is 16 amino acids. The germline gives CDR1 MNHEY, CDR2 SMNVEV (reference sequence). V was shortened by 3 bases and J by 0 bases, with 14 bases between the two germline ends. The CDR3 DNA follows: TGTGCCAGCAGTTTCCTCCGGACAGCGCCTAACTATGGCTACACCTTC. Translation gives CASSFLRTAPNYGYTF.

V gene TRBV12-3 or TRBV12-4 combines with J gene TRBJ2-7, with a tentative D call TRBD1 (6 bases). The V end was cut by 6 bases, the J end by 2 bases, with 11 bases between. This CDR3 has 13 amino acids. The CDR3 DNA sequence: TGTGCCAGCAGGATAACAGGGACCTACGAGCAGTACGTC. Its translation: CASRITGTYEQYV.

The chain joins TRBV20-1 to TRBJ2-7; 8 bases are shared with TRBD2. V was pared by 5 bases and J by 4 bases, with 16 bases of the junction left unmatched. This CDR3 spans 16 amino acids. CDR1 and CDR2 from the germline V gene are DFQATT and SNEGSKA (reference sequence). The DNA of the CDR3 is TGCAGTGCTGGAAGCGGGAGCTCGCCTCCAGCTTACGAGCAGTACTTC. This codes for CSAGSGSSPPAYEQYF.

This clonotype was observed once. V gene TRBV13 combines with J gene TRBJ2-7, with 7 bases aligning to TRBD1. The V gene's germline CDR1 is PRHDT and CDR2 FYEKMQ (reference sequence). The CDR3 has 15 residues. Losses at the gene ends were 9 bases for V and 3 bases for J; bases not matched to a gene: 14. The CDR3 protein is CASSPTGTAGYEQYF. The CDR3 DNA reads TGTGCCAGTTCGCCGACCGGGACAGCCGGCTACGAGCAGTACTTC.

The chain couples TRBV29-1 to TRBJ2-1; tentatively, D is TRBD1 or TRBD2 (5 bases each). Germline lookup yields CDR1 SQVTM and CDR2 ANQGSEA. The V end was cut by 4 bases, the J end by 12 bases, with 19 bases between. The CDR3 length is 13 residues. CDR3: CSVGSTGRTGQFF. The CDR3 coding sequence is TGCAGCGTTGGGTCTACGGGGCGGACGGGGCAGTTCTTC.

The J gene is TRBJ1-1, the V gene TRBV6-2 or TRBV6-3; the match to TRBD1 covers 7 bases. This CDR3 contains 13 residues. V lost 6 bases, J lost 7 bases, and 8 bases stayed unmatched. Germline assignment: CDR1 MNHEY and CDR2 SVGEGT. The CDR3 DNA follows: TGTGCCAGCAGCCTTTCCGGGACAGTTGAAGCTTTCTTT. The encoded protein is CASSLSGTVEAFF.

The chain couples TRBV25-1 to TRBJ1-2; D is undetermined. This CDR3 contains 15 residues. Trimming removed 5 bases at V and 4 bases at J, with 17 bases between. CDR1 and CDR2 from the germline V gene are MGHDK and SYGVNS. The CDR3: CASSPHLRGTYGYTF. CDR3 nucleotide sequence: TGTGCCAGCAGTCCGCACCTCCGAGGAACCTATGGCTACACCTTC.

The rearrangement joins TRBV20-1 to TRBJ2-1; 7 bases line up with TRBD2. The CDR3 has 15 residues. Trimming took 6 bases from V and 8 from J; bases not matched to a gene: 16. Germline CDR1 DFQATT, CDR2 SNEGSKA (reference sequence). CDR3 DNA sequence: TGCAGTGCCACCCCTGGCGGCTCCGCGGGAGATGAGCAGTTCTTC. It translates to CSATPGGSAGDEQFF.

Written as DNA, the CDR3 is TGTGCCAGTAGTAGGGGACTGTCCACAGATACGCAGTATTTT. It encodes CASSRGLSTDTQYF. V and J are TRBV19 and TRBJ2-3, with a tentative D call TRBD2 (6 bases). The CDR3 is made up of 14 amino acids. Germline loops: CDR1 LNHDA, CDR2 SQIVND (reference sequence). V was shortened by 4 bases and J by 2 bases, with 10 bases between the two germline ends.

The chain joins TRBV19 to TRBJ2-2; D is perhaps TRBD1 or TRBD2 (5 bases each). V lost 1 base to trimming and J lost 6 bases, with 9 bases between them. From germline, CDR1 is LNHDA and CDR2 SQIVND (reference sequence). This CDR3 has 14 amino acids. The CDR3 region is CASSIVGGAGELFF. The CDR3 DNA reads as TGTGCCAGTAGTATAGTTGGGGGTGCCGGGGAGCTGTTTTTT.

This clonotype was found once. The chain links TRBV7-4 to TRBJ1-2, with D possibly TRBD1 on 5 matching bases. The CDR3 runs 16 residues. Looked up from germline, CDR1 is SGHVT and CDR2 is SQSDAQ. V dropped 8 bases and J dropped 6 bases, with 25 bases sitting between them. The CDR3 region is CASHRPPPPRLDGYTF. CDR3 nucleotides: TGTGCCAGCCACAGGCCCCCACCCCCGCGCTTGGATGGCTACACCTTC.

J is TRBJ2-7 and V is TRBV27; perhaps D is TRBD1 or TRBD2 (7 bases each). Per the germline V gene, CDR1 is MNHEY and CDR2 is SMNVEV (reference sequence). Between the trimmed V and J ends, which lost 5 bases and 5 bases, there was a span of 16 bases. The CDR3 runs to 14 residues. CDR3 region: CASSPARGGNEQYV. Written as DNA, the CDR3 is TGTGCCAGCAGTCCCGCCAGGGGGGGCAACGAGCAGTACGTC.